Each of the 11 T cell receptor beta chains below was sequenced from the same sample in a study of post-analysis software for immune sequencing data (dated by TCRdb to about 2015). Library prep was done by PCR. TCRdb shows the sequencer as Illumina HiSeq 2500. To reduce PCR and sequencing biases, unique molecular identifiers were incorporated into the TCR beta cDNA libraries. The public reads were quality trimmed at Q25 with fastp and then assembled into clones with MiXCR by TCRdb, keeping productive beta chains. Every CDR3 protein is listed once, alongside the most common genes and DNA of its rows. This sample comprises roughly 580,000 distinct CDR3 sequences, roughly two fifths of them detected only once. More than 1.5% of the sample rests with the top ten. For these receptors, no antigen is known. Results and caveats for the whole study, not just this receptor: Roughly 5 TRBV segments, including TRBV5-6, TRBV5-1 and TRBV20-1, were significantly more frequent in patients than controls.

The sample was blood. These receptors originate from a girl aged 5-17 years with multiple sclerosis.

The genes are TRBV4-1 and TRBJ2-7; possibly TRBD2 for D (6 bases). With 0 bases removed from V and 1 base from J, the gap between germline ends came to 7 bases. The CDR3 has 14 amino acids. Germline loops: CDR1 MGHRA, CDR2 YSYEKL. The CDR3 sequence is CASSQEAGSYEQYF. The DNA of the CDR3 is TGCGCCAGCAGCCAAGAGGCGGGGTCCTACGAGCAGTACTTC.

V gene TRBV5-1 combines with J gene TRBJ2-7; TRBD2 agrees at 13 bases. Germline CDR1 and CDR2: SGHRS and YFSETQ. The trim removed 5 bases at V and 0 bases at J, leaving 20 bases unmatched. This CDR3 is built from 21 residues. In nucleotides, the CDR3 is TGCGCCAGCAGGTTGTGGGGCCCGGGACTAGCGGGGACTAGGAGCTCCTACGAGCAGTACTTC. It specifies CASRLWGPGLAGTRSSYEQYF. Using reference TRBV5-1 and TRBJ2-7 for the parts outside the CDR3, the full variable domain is KAGVTQTPRYLIKTRGQQVTLSCSPISGHRSVSWYQQTPGQGLQFLFEYFSETQRNKGNFPGRFSGRQFSNSRSEMNVSTLELGDSALYLCASRLWGPGLAGTRSSYEQYFGPGTRLTVT.

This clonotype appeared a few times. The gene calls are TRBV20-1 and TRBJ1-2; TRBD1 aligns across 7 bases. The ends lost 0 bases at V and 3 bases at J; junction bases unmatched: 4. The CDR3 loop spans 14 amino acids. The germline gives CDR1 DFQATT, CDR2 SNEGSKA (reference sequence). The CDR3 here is CSARDQGGDYGYTF. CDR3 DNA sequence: TGCAGTGCTAGAGATCAAGGGGGCGACTATGGCTACACCTTC.

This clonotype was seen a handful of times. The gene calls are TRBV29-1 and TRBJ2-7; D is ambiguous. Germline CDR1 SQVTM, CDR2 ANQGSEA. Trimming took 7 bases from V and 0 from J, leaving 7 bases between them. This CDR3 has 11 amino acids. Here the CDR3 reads CSGSNSYEQYF. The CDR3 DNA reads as TGCAGCGGATCTAACTCCTACGAGCAGTACTTC.

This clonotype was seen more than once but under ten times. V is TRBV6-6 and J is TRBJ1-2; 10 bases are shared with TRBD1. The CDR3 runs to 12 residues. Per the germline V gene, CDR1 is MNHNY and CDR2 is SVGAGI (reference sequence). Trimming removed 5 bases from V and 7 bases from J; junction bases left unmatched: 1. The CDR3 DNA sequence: TGTGCCAGCAGTGACAGGGGGCCTGGCTACACCTTC. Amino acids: CASSDRGPGYTF.

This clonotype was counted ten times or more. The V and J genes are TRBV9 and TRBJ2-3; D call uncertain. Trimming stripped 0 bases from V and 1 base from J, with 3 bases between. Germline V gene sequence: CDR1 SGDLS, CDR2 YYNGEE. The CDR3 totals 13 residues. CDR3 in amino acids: CASSVVGTDTQYF. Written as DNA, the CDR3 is TGTGCCAGCAGCGTAGTCGGCACAGATACGCAGTATTTT.

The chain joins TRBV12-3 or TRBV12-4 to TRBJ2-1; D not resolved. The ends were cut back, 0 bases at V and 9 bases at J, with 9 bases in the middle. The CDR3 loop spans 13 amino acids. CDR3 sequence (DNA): TGTGCCAGCAGTTTAGCTCTAATGGGTGAGCAGTTCTTC. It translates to CASSLALMGEQFF.

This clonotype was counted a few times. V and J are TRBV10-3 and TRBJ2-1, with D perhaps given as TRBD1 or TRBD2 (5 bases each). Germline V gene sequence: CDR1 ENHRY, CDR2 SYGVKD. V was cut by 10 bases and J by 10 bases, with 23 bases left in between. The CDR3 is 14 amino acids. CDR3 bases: TGTGCCAACTCTCCCGGGGCTTCTGCTTCCGAGCAGTTCTTC. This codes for CANSPGASASEQFF.

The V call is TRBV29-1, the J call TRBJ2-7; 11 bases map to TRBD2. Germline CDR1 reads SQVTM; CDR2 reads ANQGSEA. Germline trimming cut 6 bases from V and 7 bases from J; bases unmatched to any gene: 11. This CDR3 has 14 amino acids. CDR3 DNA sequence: TGCAGCGTCGCGGGACTAGCGGCCTACAATGAGCAGTACTTC. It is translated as CSVAGLAAYNEQYF.

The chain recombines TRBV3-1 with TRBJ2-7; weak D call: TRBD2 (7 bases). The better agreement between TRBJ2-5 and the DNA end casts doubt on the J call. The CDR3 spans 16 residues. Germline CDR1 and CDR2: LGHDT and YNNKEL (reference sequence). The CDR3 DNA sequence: TGTGCCAGCAGCCAAGATCTCGGTACAGGGAGGGGGACCCAGTACTTC. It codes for CASSQDLGTGRGTQYF.

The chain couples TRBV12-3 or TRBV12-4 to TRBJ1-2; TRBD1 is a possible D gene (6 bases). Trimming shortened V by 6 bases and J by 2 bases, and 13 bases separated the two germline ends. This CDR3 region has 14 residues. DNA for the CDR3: TGTGCCAGCAGACACGGACAGATGAACTATGGCTACACCTTC. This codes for CASRHGQMNYGYTF.